This TCR beta chain was found in a study of blood T cell repertoires in COVID-19. The CDR3 extends over 14 amino acids. Trimming pared 4 bases from V and 4 bases from J, leaving 12 bases between. From germline, CDR1 is SEHNR and CDR2 FQNEAQ (reference sequence). This clone came up once. How the authors handled the data: Amplification of reference gene primers provided the estimated nucleated cell counts. TCRdb's copy holds only in-frame clones and misses some; the assay was immunoSEQ multiplex PCR. The DNA gave D and trimming, while V, J and clone size come from that table. The sample lists under 200,000 clones, just over 90% occurring once.

Material: peripheral blood. The chain recombines TRBV7-9 with TRBJ2-3, with D possibly being TRBD1 (5 bases). The source is a man younger than 35 with COVID-19, enrolled during active disease. Here the CDR3 reads CASSSRTRADTQYF. The CDR3, as DNA: TGTGCCAGCAGCTCGAGGACACGAGCAGATACGCAGTATTTT. Full variable domain (missing parts from reference TRBV7-9 and TRBJ2-3): DTGVSQNPRHKITKRGQNVTFRCDPISEHNRLYWYRQTLGQGPEFLTYFQNEAQLEKSRLLSDRFSAERPKGSFSTLEIQRTEQGDSAMYLCASSSRTRADTQYFGPGTRLTVL.